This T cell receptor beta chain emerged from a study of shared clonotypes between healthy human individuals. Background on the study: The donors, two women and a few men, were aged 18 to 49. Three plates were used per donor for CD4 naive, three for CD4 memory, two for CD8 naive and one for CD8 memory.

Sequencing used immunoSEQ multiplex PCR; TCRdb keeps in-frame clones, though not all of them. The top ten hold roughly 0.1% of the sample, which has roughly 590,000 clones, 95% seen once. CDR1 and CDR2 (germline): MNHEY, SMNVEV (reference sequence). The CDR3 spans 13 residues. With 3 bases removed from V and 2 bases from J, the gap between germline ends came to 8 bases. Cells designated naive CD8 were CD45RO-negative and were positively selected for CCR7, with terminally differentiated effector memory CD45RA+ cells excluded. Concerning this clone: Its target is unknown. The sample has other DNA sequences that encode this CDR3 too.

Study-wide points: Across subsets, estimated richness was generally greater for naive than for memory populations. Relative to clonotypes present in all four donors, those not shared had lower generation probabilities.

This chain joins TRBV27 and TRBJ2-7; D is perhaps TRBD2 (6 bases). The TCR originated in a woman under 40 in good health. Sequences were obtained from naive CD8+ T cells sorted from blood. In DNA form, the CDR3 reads TGTGCCAGCAGTTTTGGGAGGACCTACGAGCAGTACTTC. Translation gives CASSFGRTYEQYF.